The entry below describes one T cell receptor beta chain. Its antigen is not identified. This sample is drawn from a study of Ad26.COV2.S vaccination and SARS-CoV-2 variants. V was shortened by 2 bases and J by 1 base, with 10 bases between the two germline ends. Germline CDR1 reads MNHEY; CDR2 reads SMNVEV (reference sequence). This CDR3 has 15 residues. Findings and caveats of the study: In TCR breadth and depth analyses, total T cell responses may have been underestimated. Placebo and vaccine recipients had non-spike TCR breadth that was similar.

TCRdb keeps only in-frame clones here, not all; method: immunoSEQ multiplex PCR. The repertoire has some 640,000 clones, around 92% of them found once; the top ten carry around 1.5%. Treatment meaning: about 20 received Ad26.COV2.S at low or high dose, single or two shots; roughly 5 received placebo; per-sample allocation not given. After the first vaccine or placebo injection, samples were drawn on day 63. This TCR was recovered from a person between 18 and 59 years old who received the Ad26.COV2.S COVID-19 vaccine or a placebo. This chain uses TRBV27 with TRBJ2-3; possibly TRBD2 for D (6 bases). The sequenced sample was peripheral blood, obtained in a trial of Ad26.COV2.S vaccine versus placebo. The CDR3 DNA reads TGTGCCAGCAGTTTAGCCTGGGGGGGCACAGATACGCAGTATTTT. Its translation: CASSLAWGGTDTQYF.